These T cell receptor beta chains were read from a single sample in a study of CD4+ T cells in melanoma. Some clones are missing from TCRdb's copy, which holds only in-frame ones; the method was immunoSEQ multiplex PCR. The sample has some 10,000 clones; roughly two thirds are singletons. The sample taken for sequencing was cells from a culture (not recorded whether cultured in vitro). Source of these receptors: a human donor with melanoma. Each CDR3 is given with its conserved first and last residue. D genes are given only for firm matches. Rows may omit the clone size; those that give it use once, few, many or a size class.

D gene: NA
J gene: TRBJ1-5
clone size: NA
V gene: TRBV10-2
CDR3 protein: CASSDQFLDQPQHF
CDR3 DNA: TGCGCCAGCTCCGACCAGTTTCTGGATCAGCCCCAGCATTTT

D gene: TRBD1
J gene: TRBJ1-5
clone size: once
V gene: TRBV30
CDR3 protein: CAWRGFRDRDGPQHF
CDR3 DNA: TGTGCCTGGAGGGGATTCCGGGACAGGGATGGGCCCCAGCATTTT

D gene: NA
J gene: TRBJ2-2
clone size: NA
V gene: TRBV7-3
CDR3 protein: CASSLLGQSNTGELFF
CDR3 DNA: TGTGCCAGCAGCTTACTAGGACAGTCGAACACCGGGGAGCTGTTTTTT

D gene: NA
J gene: TRBJ1-1
clone size: NA
V gene: TRBV18
CDR3 protein: CASSLDINTEAFF
CDR3 DNA: TGTGCCAGCTCCCTGGACATTAACACTGAAGCTTTCTTT

D gene: NA
J gene: TRBJ2-1
clone size: NA
V gene: TRBV2
CDR3 protein: CASRGTGTEQFF
CDR3 DNA: TGTGCCAGCAGGGGTACCGGGACAGAGCAGTTCTTC

D gene: NA
J gene: TRBJ1-1
clone size: NA
V gene: TRBV11-2
CDR3 protein: CASSFHSGQPNTEAFF
CDR3 DNA: TGTGCCAGCAGCTTCCATTCTGGACAGCCGAACACTGAAGCTTTCTTT

D gene: TRBD1
J gene: TRBJ1-3
clone size: NA
V gene: TRBV2
CDR3 protein: CASSGPGTGENTIYF
CDR3 DNA: TGTGCCAGCAGTGGGCCGGGGACAGGAGAAAACACCATATATTTT

D gene: TRBD1
J gene: TRBJ1-1
clone size: NA
V gene: TRBV6-6
CDR3 protein: CASTPGQGFFF
CDR3 DNA: TGTGCCAGCACCCCGGGACAGGGGTTTTTCTTT

D gene: TRBD1
J gene: TRBJ1-1
clone size: NA
V gene: TRBV12-5
CDR3 protein: CASGLPTRQGKNTEAFF
CDR3 DNA: TGTGCTAGTGGTTTGCCCACTCGACAGGGCAAAAACACTGAAGCTTTCTTT

D gene: NA
J gene: TRBJ2-3
clone size: NA
V gene: TRBV11-2
CDR3 protein: CASGGWVTDTQYF
CDR3 DNA: TGTGCCAGCGGTGGGTGGGTCACAGATACGCAGTATTTT

D gene: NA
J gene: TRBJ1-1
clone size: NA
V gene: TRBV27
CDR3 protein: CASSLYSRWNAEAFF
CDR3 DNA: TGTGCCAGCAGTTTATACTCCAGATGGAACGCTGAAGCTTTCTTT

D gene: NA
J gene: TRBJ2-7
clone size: NA
V gene: TRBV6-6
CDR3 protein: CAISANGMGEQYF
CDR3 DNA: TGTGCCATCAGTGCGAACGGAATGGGCGAGCAGTACTTC

D gene: NA
J gene: TRBJ1-3
clone size: NA
V gene: TRBV7-9
CDR3 protein: CASSSGGGAGNTIYF
CDR3 DNA: TGTGCCAGCAGCTCCGGAGGGGGAGCTGGAAACACCATATATTTT

D gene: TRBD1
J gene: TRBJ1-1
clone size: NA
V gene: TRBV5-1
CDR3 protein: CASSSQGARKGEAFF
CDR3 DNA: TGCGCCAGCAGCTCTCAGGGGGCGCGGAAGGGTGAAGCTTTCTTT

D gene: TRBD1
J gene: TRBJ1-6
clone size: few
V gene: TRBV2
CDR3 protein: CANALRTGGNSPLHF
CDR3 DNA: TGTGCCAACGCGTTACGGACAGGGGGGAATTCACCCCTCCACTTT